The 25 T cell receptor beta chains below come from one sample, sequenced in a study of blood T cell repertoires in COVID-19. Here immunoSEQ multiplex PCR was the method, and the copy in TCRdb shows in-frame clones only, minus some. The profile shows roughly 400,000 clones, 70% to 90% of them singletons. The sequencing sample was made of PBMCs or T cells enriched from blood (not recorded which). The source is a woman aged 18-29 years who had been exposed to COVID-19.

CDR3 bases: TGTGCCAGCACCGGGACAGGGGTTGGAAGCAATCAGCCCCAGCATTTT. This sequence encodes CASTGTGVGSNQPQHF. V gene TRBV19 combines with J gene TRBJ1-5, with TRBD1 matching over 10 bases. The CDR3 has 16 residues. Looked up from germline, CDR1 is LNHDA and CDR2 is SQIVND (reference sequence). After removal of 9 bases from V and 1 base from J, the junction contained 9 bases not matched to a gene.

V is TRBV7-9 and J is TRBJ1-6; D gene ambiguous. The CDR3 length is 14 residues. Germline loops: CDR1 SEHNR, CDR2 FQNEAQ (reference sequence). V lost 1 base and J lost 5, with 6 bases in between. In nucleotides, the CDR3 is TGTGCCAGCAGCTTAGGCAGTGATAATTCACCCCTCCACTTT. This gives the protein CASSLGSDNSPLHF.

This clone appeared a single time. This chain connects TRBV3-1 (or the pseudogene TRBV3-2) to TRBJ2-1, with D possibly matching TRBD2 (6 bases). This CDR3 is built from 15 residues. Germline-derived CDR1 and CDR2 are LGHDT and YNNKEL (reference sequence). V gave up 1 base and J gave up 8 bases, with 15 bases separating them. CDR3 sequence reads: CASSQASATSYEQFF. As DNA, the CDR3 is TGTGCCAGCAGCCAAGCTAGCGCCACTTCGTATGAGCAGTTCTTC.

V is TRBV28 and J is TRBJ2-2, with 9 positions matching TRBD1. The trim removed 3 bases at V and 5 bases at J, leaving 4 bases unmatched. The CDR3 has 15 residues. The germline V gene has CDR1 MDHEN and CDR2 SYDVKM. CDR3 residues: CASSLSGTGTGELFF. CDR3 DNA: TGTGCCAGCAGTTTGTCCGGGACAGGGACCGGGGAGCTGTTTTTT.

This chain links TRBV7-2 with TRBJ1-1; D is perhaps TRBD1 (5 bases). CDR1 and CDR2 (germline): SGHTA, FQGNSA. V was clipped by 3 bases and J by 4 bases, with 15 bases between them. CDR3 length equals 15 residues. CDR3 sequence: CASSFSTQGITEAFF. In DNA, the CDR3 is TGTGCCAGCAGCTTCTCCACGCAGGGTATCACTGAAGCTTTCTTT.

The chain carries TRBV4-3 and TRBJ2-5; D might be TRBD1 (5 bases). CDR3 size: 15 residues. V was clipped by 0 bases and J by 4 bases, with 12 bases between them. Germline V gives CDR1 LGHNA, CDR2 YSLEER. CDR3 nucleotides: TGCGCCAGCAGCCAAGATGGGGCCCCGGGAGAGACCCAGTACTTC. Translated: CASSQDGAPGETQYF.

The V call is TRBV19, the J call TRBJ2-3, with 11 bases identical to TRBD1. CDR1 and CDR2 from the germline V gene are LNHDA and SQIVND (reference sequence). The CDR3 totals 15 residues. The J segment lost 2 bases and the V segment lost 5 bases, leaving 3 bases of the junction unmatched. This chain's CDR3 is CASSSGQGDTDTQYF. The CDR3 region has the DNA TGTGCCAGTAGTTCGGGACAGGGGGACACAGATACGCAGTATTTT.

The rearrangement links TRBV11-3 to TRBJ2-6, with TRBD1 matching 7 bases. Germline V CDR1 and CDR2: SGHNT, YENEEA. V dropped 6 bases and J dropped 0; count of bases not matched to a gene: 2. The CDR3 is 15 amino acids. CDR3 DNA sequence: TGTGCCAGCAGTTCAGGGGGCTCTGGGGCCAACGTCCTGACTTTC. This gives the protein CASSSGGSGANVLTF.

V and J are TRBV7-2 and TRBJ2-7; 9 bases agree with TRBD2. Germline V gene sequence: CDR1 SGHTA, CDR2 FQGNSA. CDR3 size: 16 residues. With V trimmed by 3 bases and J by 0 bases, 6 bases remained unmatched. The CDR3 loop is CASSFRSGGISYEQYF. CDR3 nucleotides: TGTGCCAGCAGCTTTCGAAGCGGGGGGATCTCCTACGAGCAGTACTTC.

This clone was detected only a few times. The chain uses TRBV4-1 and TRBJ2-1, with unresolved D. V gave up 1 base and J gave up 5 bases, with 6 bases separating them. Germline CDR1 is MGHRA and CDR2 is YSYEKL. There are 13 residues in the CDR3. The CDR3 DNA reads TGCGCCAGCAGCCAAGTTCAGGACAATGAGCAGTTCTTC. This encodes CASSQVQDNEQFF.

This rearrangement joins TRBV9 to TRBJ1-1; TRBD1 aligns across 7 bases. CDR3 size: 13 residues. Trimming at V came to 0 bases and at J to 8 bases, leaving 4 bases not matched to a gene. Germline lookup yields CDR1 SGDLS and CDR2 YYNGEE. This chain's CDR3 is CASSVGPGQEAFF. Here the CDR3 DNA reads TGTGCCAGCAGCGTAGGTCCGGGACAGGAAGCTTTCTTT.

This clone was counted between two and nine times. This chain joins TRBV6-2 or TRBV6-3 and TRBJ2-7; TRBD2 aligns across 8 bases. The CDR3 has 16 residues. Trimming cost V 6 bases and J 5 bases; bases outside gene matches: 15. Germline values: CDR1 MNHEY, CDR2 SVGEGT. This CDR3 is CASSSRGGSSPNEQYF. CDR3 nucleotides: TGTGCCAGCAGCTCCCGGGGGGGCTCGTCCCCAAACGAGCAGTACTTC.

The chain is built from TRBV4-3 and TRBJ1-6; a possible D gene is TRBD1 (5 bases). V was trimmed by 3 bases and J by 2 bases, leaving 14 bases between them. The CDR3 covers 17 residues. The germline V gene has CDR1 LGHNA and CDR2 YSLEER. The CDR3 reads CASSQGSGNAYNSPLHF. The CDR3 nucleotides read TGCGCCAGCAGCCAGGGCTCAGGGAACGCCTATAATTCACCCCTCCACTTT.

This clone was counted a single time. This sequence joins TRBV27 and TRBJ2-1, with D hard to call. V lost 2 bases and J 4 bases, leaving 15 bases between the germline ends. Germline V gene data show CDR1 as MNHEY and CDR2 as SMNVEV (reference sequence). This CDR3 has 16 amino acids. CDR3: CASSLPPGTPYNEQFF. Here the CDR3 DNA reads TGTGCCAGCAGTTTACCTCCAGGAACCCCTTACAATGAGCAGTTCTTC.

The rearrangement joins TRBV9 to TRBJ2-3; 13 bases line up with TRBD2. The V gene end was trimmed by 4 bases and the J gene end by 4 bases; junction bases not matched to a gene: 15. Looked up from germline, CDR1 is SGDLS and CDR2 is YYNGEE. This CDR3 is built from 19 residues. The CDR3: CASSPYGTSGDLAADTQYF. CDR3 sequence (DNA): TGTGCCAGCAGCCCGTATGGGACTAGCGGGGATCTGGCGGCAGATACGCAGTATTTT.

The chain links TRBV7-2 to TRBJ1-6; D is undetermined. From germline, CDR1 is SGHTA and CDR2 FQGNSA. The length of the CDR3 is 17 residues. V was shortened by 4 bases and J by 3 bases, with 16 bases between the two germline ends. CDR3 region: CASSSPVSLSYNSPLHF. The CDR3, as DNA: TGTGCCAGCAGCTCCCCAGTCTCGCTCAGCTATAATTCACCCCTCCACTTT.

The rearrangement uses TRBV4-2 and TRBJ2-3, with 10 bases fitting TRBD2. Germline CDR1 reads LGHNA; CDR2 reads YNFKEQ. The V segment lost 3 bases and the J segment 2 bases; nucleotides outside the gene matches: 5. The CDR3 has 16 amino acids. This CDR3 is CASSQGTSVPTDTQYF. CDR3 sequence (DNA): TGTGCCAGCAGCCAGGGGACTAGCGTCCCCACAGATACGCAGTATTTT.

This rearrangement joins TRBV4-1 to TRBJ1-4, with D possibly matching TRBD1 (6 bases). CDR1 and CDR2 from the germline V gene are MGHRA and YSYEKL. The CDR3 is 17 amino acids. V was cut by 4 bases and J by 3 bases, with 18 bases left in between. This CDR3 reads CASSPRWGGASNEKLFF. Here the CDR3 DNA reads TGCGCCAGCAGCCCCCGGTGGGGGGGCGCCTCTAATGAAAAACTGTTTTTT.

This clone was detected only once. The chain joins TRBV6-5 to TRBJ2-1; tentative D call: TRBD1 (5 bases). This CDR3 region has 12 residues. Trimming took off 6 bases at V and 8 bases at J, with 11 bases between the two ends. The V gene's germline CDR1 is MNHEY and CDR2 SVGAGI. The CDR3 here is CASSATGDEQFF. The CDR3 DNA reads as TGTGCCAGCAGCGCAACAGGCGATGAGCAGTTCTTC.

The gene calls are TRBV7-8 and TRBJ1-5; tentatively, D is TRBD1 (6 bases). The CDR3 loop spans 16 amino acids. V lost 5 bases, J lost 2 bases, and 16 bases lay in between. Germline-derived CDR1 and CDR2 are SGHVS and FQNEAQ. CDR3 residues: CASSRERGAGNQPQHF. The CDR3 nucleotides read TGTGCCAGCAGCCGAGAACGGGGGGCGGGCAATCAGCCCCAGCATTTT. Variable domain in full (rest from reference TRBV7-8 and TRBJ1-5): GAGVSQSPRYKVAKRGQDVALRCDPISGHVSLFWYQQALGQGPEFLTYFQNEAQLDKSGLPSDRFFAERPEGSVSTLKIQRTQQEDSAVYLCASSRERGAGNQPQHFGDGTRLSIL.

This rearrangement joins TRBV6-6 to TRBJ1-3; 10 nucleotides agree with TRBD1. The CDR3 has 14 amino acids. J lost 5 bases, V lost 7 bases, and 5 bases had no gene match. CDR1 is MNHNY, CDR2 SVGAGI, per germline (reference sequence). The CDR3 sequence: CASTPGQGRNTIYF. The CDR3 nucleotides are TGTGCCAGCACTCCGGGACAGGGGAGAAACACCATATATTTT.

The chain employs TRBV11-3 and TRBJ2-6, with 7 bases lining up with TRBD2. Germline CDR1 is SGHNT and CDR2 is YENEEA. V dropped 5 bases and J dropped 2; count of bases not matched to a gene: 6. The CDR3 totals 16 residues. The CDR3 sequence is CASSQKGGAGANVLTF. The CDR3 coding sequence is TGTGCCAGCAGCCAAAAGGGAGGGGCTGGGGCCAACGTCCTGACTTTC.

The chain is built from TRBV10-3 and TRBJ2-3, with 12 bases that match TRBD2. V shed 0 bases, J shed 5 bases, and the junction held 0 bases outside the gene matches. This CDR3 spans 15 amino acids. Germline lookup yields CDR1 ENHRY and CDR2 SYGVKD. The CDR3 is CAISESGLAGDTQYF. In DNA, the CDR3 is TGTGCCATCAGTGAGTCGGGACTAGCGGGAGATACGCAGTATTTT.

CDR3 region: CASSLGPPSSADTQYF. CDR3 bases: TGCGCCAGCAGCTTGGGTCCCCCCTCTAGCGCGGATACGCAGTATTTT. This rearrangement joins TRBV5-1 to TRBJ2-3; D perhaps matches TRBD2 (6 bases). Germline assignment: CDR1 SGHRS and CDR2 YFSETQ. This CDR3 is 16 amino acids long. The V end lost 0 bases, the J end lost 6 bases, and 17 bases lay between the germline ends.

V gene TRBV27 combines with J gene TRBJ2-2; D is unclear. V was pared by 3 bases and J by 6 bases, with 11 bases between. CDR1 and CDR2 from the germline V gene are MNHEY and SMNVEV (reference sequence). The CDR3 has 14 residues. CDR3 amino acids: CASSFSTVAGELFF. CDR3 in DNA: TGTGCCAGCAGTTTTAGCACTGTGGCCGGGGAGCTGTTTTTT.